This TCR beta chain was retrieved from a study of blood T cells in healthy people across ages. A J-beta primer mix and a sample-barcoded 5' primer were used in a second PCR of about 7 to 12 cycles. Using its own MiXCR run on the 5' RACE reads, TCRdb lists one record per CDR3 protein. This table holds about 1.5 million distinct CDR3 sequences, 42% found once. V lost 0 bases, J lost 2 bases, and 11 bases lay in between. The CDR3 covers 15 residues. CDR1 SGHRS and CDR2 YFSETQ come from the germline V gene. The sequence came from a woman in her late teens or twenties in good health. Sequenced material: blood. The V and J genes are TRBV5-1 and TRBJ1-2, with TRBD1 as a possible D gene (6 bases). CDR3 sequence: CASSLDQGMNYGYTF. As DNA, the CDR3 is TGCGCCAGCAGCTTGGATCAGGGGATGAACTATGGCTACACCTTC.